This TCR beta chain was captured in a study of cytomegalovirus exposure and HLA in healthy donors. Study outcomes and limitations: An analysis that came later showed most CMV-associated TCR beta chains appearing HLA-restricted. A prior analysis recorded that most TCR beta V segments were productive about 90% or about 30% of the time.

The primer mix had 60 Vbeta and 13 Jbeta primers. Sequencing used immunoSEQ multiplex PCR; TCRdb keeps in-frame clones, though not all of them. The table includes about 140,000 clones, approximately 77% detected once. Regarding this clone: As yet, its antigen is unknown.

The sequence was collected from a man aged 25 to 45 in good health and CMV-seronegative. The sample taken for sequencing was PBMCs.

CDR3 coding DNA: TGCGCCAGCAGCTTGGGCACAGGGGGCGAGGAGGAGACCCAGTACTTC. Protein: CASSLGTGGEEETQYF. V is TRBV5-1 and J is TRBJ2-5; 9 nucleotides match TRBD1. V dropped 0 bases and J dropped 5; count of bases not matched to a gene: 8. This CDR3 spans 16 amino acids. Germline loops: CDR1 SGHRS, CDR2 YFSETQ.